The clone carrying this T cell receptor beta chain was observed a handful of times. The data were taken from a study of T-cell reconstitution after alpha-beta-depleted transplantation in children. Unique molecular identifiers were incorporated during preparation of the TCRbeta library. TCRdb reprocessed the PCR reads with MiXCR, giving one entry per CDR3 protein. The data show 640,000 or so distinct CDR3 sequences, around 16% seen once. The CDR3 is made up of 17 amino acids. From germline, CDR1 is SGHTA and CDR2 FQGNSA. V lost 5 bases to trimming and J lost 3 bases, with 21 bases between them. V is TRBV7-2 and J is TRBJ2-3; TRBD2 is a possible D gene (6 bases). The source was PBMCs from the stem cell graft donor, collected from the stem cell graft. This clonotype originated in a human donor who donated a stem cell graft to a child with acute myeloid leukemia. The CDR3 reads CASSRGLRKTTTDTQYF. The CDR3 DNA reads TGTGCCAGCAGCCGGGGACTGCGCAAAACAACGACAGATACGCAGTATTTT.